The clone carrying this T cell receptor beta chain showed up many times. Antigen specificity is unknown. The sample comes from a study of regulatory T cells in long-lasting Graves disease. CDR3 length: 14 residues. Germline V lookup: CDR1 SGHVS, CDR2 FQNEAQ. The V end lost 5 bases, the J end lost 8 bases, and 16 bases lay between the germline ends. Relying on iRepertoire HTBI primers and Arm-PCR of CDR3 regions, the team built TCR beta libraries. TCRdb reprocessed the multiplex PCR reads via MiXCR and lists one record per CDR3 protein. Of about 540,000 distinct CDR3 sequences in the sample, roughly 13% were seen once. Stated time point: newly diagnosed GD, antithyroid drugs for less than 3 months. Researchers made the TCR library from RNA that was extracted from PBMCs. The study, taken as a whole, reports: Under persistent disease, TRBV28, TRBJ1-2 and TRBJ2-5 were used preferentially.

The data were also submitted as part of a second study, on T cells in Graves' hyperthyroidism and ophthalmopathy. This second study notes: First-round RT-PCR of the TCR CDR3 relied on the HTBI primer set.

The chain links TRBV7-8 to TRBJ2-1; no reliable D call. The receptor comes from a young man with Graves disease. Material: peripheral blood mononuclear cells (PBMCs), obtained at new diagnosis, from a patient treated with antithyroid drugs. This CDR3 is CASSDGSPGDEQFF. In DNA form, the CDR3 reads TGTGCCAGCAGCGACGGGTCTCCCGGAGATGAGCAGTTCTTC. Variable domain in full (rest from reference TRBV7-8 and TRBJ2-1): GAGVSQSPRYKVAKRGQDVALRCDPISGHVSLFWYQQALGQGPEFLTYFQNEAQLDKSGLPSDRFFAERPEGSVSTLKIQRTQQEDSAVYLCASSDGSPGDEQFFGPGTRLTVL.